The T cell receptor (beta chain) under discussion was sequenced for a study of blood T cell repertoires in COVID-19. In the study overall: Italy, Spain and the United States were the sources of the convalescent and acute COVID-19 samples. PBMCs, B-cell-depleted T cells, or T cells were the source of the cDNA or gDNA that made up the material.

Produced via immunoSEQ multiplex PCR; TCRdb's table is partial and in-frame only. The sample shows 180,000 or so clones, around four fifths of them seen only once. Cohorts were assigned according to the clinical history that participants reported. The clonotype originates from a woman in her forties or fifties in a cohort exposed to, infected with or recovered from COVID-19 (not recorded which). The sequencing sample was made of PBMCs or T cells enriched from blood (not recorded which).

The CDR3 sequence is CASSLSGELYTEAFF. DNA for the CDR3: TGCGCCAGCAGCTTGAGCGGGGAACTTTACACTGAAGCTTTCTTT. The chain carries TRBV5-1 and TRBJ1-1, with D hard to call. The V and J ends lost 1 base and 3 bases respectively, with 13 bases between them. Germline CDR1 SGHRS, CDR2 YFSETQ. The CDR3 runs 15 residues.